These T cell receptor beta chains were read from a single sample in a study of cytomegalovirus exposure and HLA in healthy donors. Only in-frame clones appear in the TCRdb table, and some are missing; sequencing was by immunoSEQ multiplex PCR. The table includes under 80,000 clones, 70% to 75% detected once. The sample was PBMCs. These TCRs come from a woman under 40 in good health and CMV-seronegative. Each CDR3 is given with its conserved first and last residue. The D gene is left open where the match is weak. Only part of the rows carry a size: once, few, many, or a class if the clone is expanded.

cdr3_length	clone_size	d_call	v_call	j_call	cdr3_nt	cdr3_aa
14	once	TRBD2	TRBV27	TRBJ2-7	TGTGCCAGCAGTCTGGGACTAGCGGCCGACGAGCAGTACTTC	CASSLGLAADEQYF
14	NA	TRBD1	TRBV30	TRBJ1-6	TGTGCCTGGAGCCCCGGGACAGGGCCCTCACCCCTCCACTTT	CAWSPGTGPSPLHF
17	NA	NA	TRBV7-9	TRBJ2-3	TGTGCCAGCAGCTCGAGACAGGCGACAGAAACCACAGATACGCAGTATTTT	CASSSRQATETTDTQYF
14	few	NA	TRBV2	TRBJ1-1	TGTGCCAGCAGCTCGGACAGAGTTAACACTGAAGCTTTCTTT	CASSSDRVNTEAFF
14	NA	NA	TRBV27	TRBJ1-1	TGTGCCAGCAGTTTAGCGGTTTGGAACACTGAAGCTTTCTTT	CASSLAVWNTEAFF
13	NA	NA	TRBV11-2	TRBJ1-5	TGTGCCAGCAGCTTAGATCGCGATCAGCCCCAGCATTTT	CASSLDRDQPQHF
13	NA	NA	TRBV27	TRBJ1-5	TGTGCCAGCAGTTCACTCGGCGGGGGAGCCCAGCATTTT	CASSSLGGGAQHF
16	NA	NA	TRBV5-1	TRBJ1-4	TGCGCCAGCAGCTTGGGCCTAAGTGGTAGGGGTGAAAAACTGTTTTTT	CASSLGLSGRGEKLFF
17	NA	NA	TRBV28	TRBJ1-2	TGCGCCGCCCAACAGGGAACTTTCTCCCTGGGAATTTATGGCTACACCTTC	CAAQQGTFSLGIYGYTF
15	NA	NA	TRBV7-9	TRBJ2-7	TGTGCCAGCAACGAAGACAGGCAAAGCTCCTACGAGCAGTACTTC	CASNEDRQSSYEQYF
19	NA	NA	TRBV7-9	TRBJ1-1	TGTGCCAGCAACAACGGGCAGGATCACAGGGCGTTCCTGAACACTGAAGCTTTCTTT	CASNNGQDHRAFLNTEAFF
14	few	NA	TRBV7-6	TRBJ1-5	TGTGCCAGCAGCCCACGGACAGACAATCAGCCCCAGCATTTT	CASSPRTDNQPQHF
14	NA	NA	TRBV28	TRBJ1-1	TGTGCCAGCAGTTTAGCGGGGAGGAACACTGAAGCTTTCTTT	CASSLAGRNTEAFF
16	NA	NA	TRBV9	TRBJ1-1	TGTGCCAGCAGCGTAGTGATTGGGGGCTGGGACACTGAAGCTTTCTTT	CASSVVIGGWDTEAFF
16	NA	NA	TRBV19	TRBJ1-2	TGTGCCAGTAGTTCTTCAGATTTCGCCCGTGGCTATGGCTACACCTTC	CASSSSDFARGYGYTF
23	NA	TRBD2	TRBV27	TRBJ2-1	TGTGCCAGCAGTTTAGCCCAACGACTCGGGACTAGCGGGAGGTTTAACTCCTACAATGAGCAGTTCTTC	CASSLAQRLGTSGRFNSYNEQFF
14	NA	TRBD2	TRBV2	TRBJ2-7	TGTGCCAGCAGTGAACCCAGCGGGAGAGTCGAGCAGTACTTC	CASSEPSGRVEQYF
14	NA	NA	TRBV19	TRBJ2-7	TGTGCCAGTAGATCTCAAACAGACCACTACGAGCAGTACTTC	CASRSQTDHYEQYF
18	few	NA	TRBV21-1	TRBJ2-1	TGTGCCAGCATCACCAGGACTAGCGGGACGGGAGTGAGCTATGAGCAGTTCTTC	CASITRTSGTGVSYEQFF
13	once	TRBD1	TRBV29-1	TRBJ1-2	TGCAGCGTTGAAGAGGAGGGGGCTGGCGGCTACACCTTC	CSVEEEGAGGYTF
13	NA	TRBD1	TRBV6-5	TRBJ1-5	TGTGCCAGCAGCCCAGGGGGAATCCAGCCCCAGCATTTT	CASSPGGIQPQHF
15	NA	NA	TRBV6-1	TRBJ2-2	TGTGCCACTATAAAGGGGGCGCGGGGCACCGGGGAGCTGTTTTTT	CATIKGARGTGELFF
14	NA	TRBD2	TRBV9	TRBJ2-3	TGTGCCAGCAGTCTAGCGGGGGGCGGGGATACGCAGTATTTT	CASSLAGGGDTQYF
15	few	NA	TRBV5-1	TRBJ1-2	TGCGCCAGCAGCTTGGGTATGGGGACAAACTATGGCTACACCTTC	CASSLGMGTNYGYTF
14	once	NA	TRBV6-1	TRBJ1-1	TGTGCCAGCAGAGGGGCGCTGGCGGACACTGAAGCTTTCTTT	CASRGALADTEAFF
16	NA	NA	TRBV6-5	TRBJ1-1	TGTGCCAGCAGTTACACCTACAGGGCGATTCGCACTGAAGCTTTCTTT	CASSYTYRAIRTEAFF
16	NA	TRBD2	TRBV7-3	TRBJ2-3	TGTGCCAGCAGCCTAACCCTAGCGGGAGGAGCAGATACGCAGTATTTT	CASSLTLAGGADTQYF
14	NA	TRBD1	TRBV7-8	TRBJ1-6	TGTGCCAGCAGCTTAAGACAGGGAAGTTCACCCCTCCACTTT	CASSLRQGSSPLHF
14	NA	TRBD1	TRBV29-1	TRBJ1-1	TGCAGCGTTAAAACAGGGGTTGTGGACACTGAAGCTTTCTTT	CSVKTGVVDTEAFF
16	NA	TRBD1	TRBV27	TRBJ2-5	TGTGCCAGCAGTCTTGACGGACAGGGGGCTGGAAAGACCCAGTACTTC	CASSLDGQGAGKTQYF
15	few	TRBD2	TRBV5-4	TRBJ2-7	TGTGCCAGCAGCCCAAGACTAGCGGGCTCCTACGAGCAGTACTTC	CASSPRLAGSYEQYF
15	NA	NA	TRBV5-1	TRBJ1-6	TGCGCCAGCAGCTTGGGGGCGGGTGAGGATTCACCCCTCCACTTT	CASSLGAGEDSPLHF
12	NA	NA	TRBV10-3	TRBJ1-1	TGTGCCATCAGTCTGGAGACCACTGAAGCTTTCTTT	CAISLETTEAFF
21	NA	NA	TRBV27	TRBJ2-7	TGTGCCAGCAGTTTATTGGTAAGGGGGGGCGGGAGATGGGCTCCCTCCTACGAGCAGTACTTC	CASSLLVRGGGRWAPSYEQYF
15	NA	NA	TRBV10-1	TRBJ2-2	TGCGCCAGCAGTGAGCTAGGGGGTCGAACCGGGGAGCTGTTTTTT	CASSELGGRTGELFF
15	NA	NA	TRBV6-1	TRBJ2-7	TGTGCCAGCAGTGAGGCCGGGAGCGAGTCCCACGAGCAGTACTTC	CASSEAGSESHEQYF
12	NA	NA	TRBV2	TRBJ1-1	TGTGCCAGCAGTGAATTGACAGATGAAGCTTTCTTT	CASSELTDEAFF
15	once	TRBD1	TRBV29-1	TRBJ1-4	TGCAGCGTTGAGGTGACCGGGACAGGACGTGAAAAACTGTTTTTT	CSVEVTGTGREKLFF
15	NA	TRBD2	TRBV5-4	TRBJ2-3	TGTGCCAGCAGCTACCGACTAGCGGGCACAGATACGCAGTATTTT	CASSYRLAGTDTQYF
16	NA	NA	TRBV7-3	TRBJ1-1	TGTGCCAGCAGCGAGGACAGCTTTGATATGAACACTGAAGCTTTCTTT	CASSEDSFDMNTEAFF
14	NA	NA	TRBV4-3	TRBJ1-1	TGCGCCAGCAGCCAAACGGACATGGGCACTGAAGCTTTCTTT	CASSQTDMGTEAFF
13	medium-sized	NA	TRBV6-1	TRBJ1-1	TGTGCCAGCAACAGGGTTAGGAACACTGAAGCTTTCTTT	CASNRVRNTEAFF
16	NA	NA	TRBV18	TRBJ1-5	TGTGCCAGCTCACCAAATTCAGGGCAGGCCCTATGGGCCCAGCATTTT	CASSPNSGQALWAQHF
16	NA	TRBD2	TRBV19	TRBJ2-7	TGTGCCAGTAGTATAGGATTTGGACTAGCGGGAGACGAGCAGTACTTC	CASSIGFGLAGDEQYF
16	NA	TRBD2	TRBV9	TRBJ2-1	TGTGCCAGCAGCGTAGTGGGAGGCGGGAGTAAGGTTGAGCAGTTCTTC	CASSVVGGGSKVEQFF
15	NA	TRBD2	TRBV7-2	TRBJ2-3	TGTGCCAGCAGCCAATCAGCGGGAGCAGGAGATACGCAGTATTTT	CASSQSAGAGDTQYF
16	NA	TRBD2	TRBV6-6	TRBJ2-5	TGTGCCAGCAGTTACCCGACTAGCGGGCGGCGAGAGACCCAGTACTTC	CASSYPTSGRRETQYF
13	few	NA	TRBV5-8	TRBJ2-7	TGTGCCAGCAGACTCTCTCCCTCCTACGAGCAGTACTTC	CASRLSPSYEQYF
15	few	NA	TRBV28	TRBJ2-7	TGTGCCAGCAGTTTCGGGCGGGCCTCTTCCTACGAGCAGTACTTC	CASSFGRASSYEQYF
14	NA	NA	TRBV2	TRBJ2-3	TGTGCCAGCGTGACAGGCGGAGCCACAGATACGCAGTATTTT	CASVTGGATDTQYF
13	NA	NA	TRBV28	TRBJ1-5	TGTGCCAGCAGTGTCCACAGGAATCAGCCCCAGCATTTT	CASSVHRNQPQHF
14	NA	NA	TRBV21-1	TRBJ1-1	TGTGCCAGCATCGTCGACAGCGAAAACACTGAAGCTTTCTTT	CASIVDSENTEAFF
18	NA	TRBD2	TRBV5-4	TRBJ2-2	TGTGCCAGCAGCTTGGTGCGACTAGCGGGAGGGTTCACCGGGGAGCTGTTTTTT	CASSLVRLAGGFTGELFF
16	NA	TRBD2	TRBV7-2	TRBJ2-1	TGTGCCAGCAGCTCCGTGAGCGGGAGGGCCTACAATGAGCAGTTCTTC	CASSSVSGRAYNEQFF
15	NA	NA	TRBV11-1	TRBJ2-2	TGTGCCAGCAGCCCCCCGGAGGGGCCACTGAGGGAGCTGTTTTTT	CASSPPEGPLRELFF
16	NA	TRBD1	TRBV6-6	TRBJ2-3	TGTGCCAGCAGTTTTCGGGGACAGGCTAGCACAGATACGCAGTATTTT	CASSFRGQASTDTQYF
16	NA	NA	TRBV15	TRBJ2-5	TGTGCCACCAGCAGAGATCATTGGCGGGGCCAAGAGACCCAGTACTTC	CATSRDHWRGQETQYF